This T cell receptor beta chain was sequenced in a study of CD8 T cells in Susac syndrome. Reverse transcription of about 0.5 to 1 ug RNA was performed with random hexamers. Via MiXCR, TCRdb re-called the immunoSEQ multiplex PCR reads, giving one row per CDR3 protein. The data contain 80,000 or so distinct CDR3 sequences, roughly 91% of them seen just once; the ten biggest clones take up about 0.54%. The ends lost 10 bases at V and 5 bases at J; junction bases unmatched: 10. Germline V gives CDR1 MGHRA, CDR2 YSYEKL. This CDR3 is built from 14 residues. Sequences were obtained from CD4+ T cells from PBMCs. The V and J genes are TRBV4-1 and TRBJ1-1; 10 nucleotides match TRBD1. The clonotype was recovered from a human donor with Susac syndrome. CDR3 sequence: CATRTGTGDTEAFF. In DNA, the CDR3 is TGCGCCACCCGAACCGGGACAGGGGATACTGAAGCTTTCTTT.